These 5 T cell receptor beta chains were sequenced from one sample in a study of blood T cell repertoires in COVID-19. Sequencing used immunoSEQ multiplex PCR; TCRdb keeps in-frame clones, though not all of them. The sample yields some 300,000 clones, approximately 90% seen once. Sequenced sample: PBMCs or T cells enriched from blood (not recorded which). The receptors come from a young man who had recovered from COVID-19.

There are a few counts of this clone. The DNA for the CDR3 is TGTGCCAGCAGTGCTAGCGGTGGGTTGGCCCAGTACTTC. This gives the protein CASSASGGLAQYF. The chain is built from TRBV28 and TRBJ2-5, with 7 bases fitting TRBD2. Trimming took 5 bases from V and 9 from J; bases not matched to a gene: 9. The CDR3 spans 13 residues. Looked up from germline, CDR1 is MDHEN and CDR2 is SYDVKM.

The V and J genes are TRBV3-1 (or the pseudogene TRBV3-2) and TRBJ2-7; D not certain. This CDR3 has 12 amino acids. Germline values: CDR1 LGHDT, CDR2 YNNKEL (reference sequence). Trimming shortened V by 3 bases and J by 0 bases, and 3 bases separated the two germline ends. CDR3 nucleotide sequence: TGTGCCAGCAGCCACAGCTCCTACGAGCAGTACTTC. It yields the protein CASSHSSYEQYF.

This rearrangement joins TRBV5-6 to TRBJ1-6, with TRBD1 as a possible D gene (6 bases). CDR3 length equals 15 residues. Germline CDR1 reads SGHDT; CDR2 reads YYEEEE. V lost 2 bases to trimming and J lost 7 bases, with 13 bases between them. The DNA for the CDR3 is TGTGCCAGCAGCTTTACAGGGTCAAGGAATTCACCCCTCCACTTT. It encodes CASSFTGSRNSPLHF.

V gene TRBV9 combines with J gene TRBJ2-3; tentative D call: TRBD2 (6 bases). Between the trimmed V and J ends, which lost 4 bases and 3 bases, there was a span of 18 bases. Germline V CDR1 and CDR2: SGDLS, YYNGEE. This CDR3 spans 16 amino acids. The DNA of the CDR3 is TGTGCCAGCAGCTTGGACCCTGGAGGGCCGACAGATACGCAGTATTTT. Residues: CASSLDPGGPTDTQYF.

The chain combines TRBV28 with TRBJ2-7; 9 nucleotides agree with TRBD1. Germline CDR1 MDHEN, CDR2 SYDVKM. The CDR3 runs to 15 residues. V shed 7 bases and J 7 bases; nucleotides not matched to a gene: 14. The CDR3 is CASKMSLYRGLEQYF. The CDR3 coding sequence is TGTGCCAGCAAGATGTCGCTCTACAGGGGGCTTGAGCAGTACTTC. The full variable domain, rest sourced from reference TRBV28 and TRBJ2-7, is DVKVTQSSRYLVKRTGEKVFLECVQDMDHENMFWYRQDPGLGLRLIYFSYDVKMKEKGDIPEGYSVSREKKERFSLILESASTNQTSMYLCASKMSLYRGLEQYFGPGTRLTVT.